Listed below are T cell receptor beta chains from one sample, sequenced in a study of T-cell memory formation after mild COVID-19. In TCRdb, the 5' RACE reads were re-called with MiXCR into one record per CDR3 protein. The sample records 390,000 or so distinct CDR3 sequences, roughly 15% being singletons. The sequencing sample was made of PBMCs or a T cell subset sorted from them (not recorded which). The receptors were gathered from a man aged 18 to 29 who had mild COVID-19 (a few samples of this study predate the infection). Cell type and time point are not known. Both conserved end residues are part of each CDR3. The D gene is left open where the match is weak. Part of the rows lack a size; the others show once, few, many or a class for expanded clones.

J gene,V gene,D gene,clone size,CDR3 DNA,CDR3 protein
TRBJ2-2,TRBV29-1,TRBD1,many,TGCAGCGTTGACCTCGGACAGGGGAACACCGGGGAGCTGTTTTTT,CSVDLGQGNTGELFF
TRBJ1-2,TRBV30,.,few,TGTGCCTGGAGTGTAACCAGGGCGGAAGGCTACACCTTC,CAWSVTRAEGYTF
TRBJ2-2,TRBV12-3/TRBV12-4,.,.,TGTGCCAGCAGCTTTCTCGTCGGCAGGGCGAACACCGGGGAGCTGTTTTTT,CASSFLVGRANTGELFF
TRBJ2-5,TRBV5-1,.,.,TGCGCCAGCAGGGATCTTTCAGAGACCCAGTACTTC,CASRDLSETQYF
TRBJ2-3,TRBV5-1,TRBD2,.,TGCGCCAGCAGGCGGATCGGGACTAGCGGGGTCACAGATACGCAGTATTTT,CASRRIGTSGVTDTQYF
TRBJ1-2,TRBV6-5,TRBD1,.,TGTGCCAGCAGTTGGGACAGGGAACTTTATGGCTACACCTTC,CASSWDRELYGYTF
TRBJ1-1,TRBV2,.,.,TGTGCCAGCAGTCGGGTGCCGAACACTGAAGCTTTCTTT,CASSRVPNTEAFF
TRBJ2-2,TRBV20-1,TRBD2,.,TGCAGTGCTGCGGGGGGGCCTATCGGCGGGGAGCTGTTTTTT,CSAAGGPIGGELFF
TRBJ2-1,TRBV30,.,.,TGTGCCTGGAGTGGCGGGCAGTTGAATGAGCAGTTCTTC,CAWSGGQLNEQFF
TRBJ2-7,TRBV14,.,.,TGTGCCAGCAGCCAAGATATGGGGCTGGGGCAAAACGAGCAGTACTTC,CASSQDMGLGQNEQYF
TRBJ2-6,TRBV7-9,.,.,TGTGCCAGCAGCCCTACCGGAGGGGCAACTGGGGCCAACGTCCTGACTTTC,CASSPTGGATGANVLTF
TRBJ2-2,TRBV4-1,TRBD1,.,TGCGCCAGCAGCCGACCGGGACAGGGAAGAGCCGGGGAGCTGTTTTTT,CASSRPGQGRAGELFF
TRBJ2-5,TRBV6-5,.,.,TGTGCCAGCAGCCTGCCGGGGTGGCAAGAGACCCAGTACTTC,CASSLPGWQETQYF
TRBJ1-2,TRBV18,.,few,TGTGCCAGCTCAGAACCGGGCCAGGTCAACTATGGCTACACCTTC,CASSEPGQVNYGYTF
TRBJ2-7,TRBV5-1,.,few,TGCGCCAGCAGCTTCGGGCAGGGGAGCAACGAGCAGTACTTC,CASSFGQGSNEQYF
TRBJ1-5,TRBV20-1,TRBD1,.,TGCAGTGCTAACGGACAGGAGAGTCAGCCCCAGCATTTT,CSANGQESQPQHF
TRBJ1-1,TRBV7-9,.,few,TGTGCCAGCAGCTCAAACACCTACACTGAAGCTTTCTTT,CASSSNTYTEAFF
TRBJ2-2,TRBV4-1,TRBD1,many,TGCGCCAGCAGCCAAGGGGACAGGGTGACCGGGGAGCTGTTTTTT,CASSQGDRVTGELFF
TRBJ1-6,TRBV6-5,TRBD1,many,TGTGCCGTAACGGACAGGGATAATTCACCCCTCCACTTT,CAVTDRDNSPLHF
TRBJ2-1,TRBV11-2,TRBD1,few,TGTGCCAGCAGCTTAGGACAGGGCCTGAGCTCCTACAATGAGCAGTTCTTC,CASSLGQGLSSYNEQFF
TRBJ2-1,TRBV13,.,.,TGTGCCAGCAGCTTAGTATCAGGGCCGAGGCCAGATGAGCAGTTCTTC,CASSLVSGPRPDEQFF
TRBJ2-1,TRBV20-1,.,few,TGCAGTGCTCGACAGACAGGCTCCTACAATGAGCAGTTCTTC,CSARQTGSYNEQFF
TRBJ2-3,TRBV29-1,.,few,TGCAGCGTTGAAGATGGCCTATTCCCGGATACGCAGTATTTT,CSVEDGLFPDTQYF